The clone carrying this T cell receptor beta chain was seen a single time. The CDR3 totals 16 residues. The germline V gene has CDR1 SGHRS and CDR2 YFSETQ. V dropped 0 bases and J dropped 6; count of bases not matched to a gene: 9. This sample was taken from a study of cytomegalovirus exposure and HLA in healthy donors. Profiled with immunoSEQ multiplex PCR; TCRdb holds only in-frame clones, not every one. This table holds 300,000 or so clones, 88% found once. Sequenced input: PBMCs. The source is a man younger than 45 in good health and CMV-seronegative. This chain joins TRBV5-1 and TRBJ2-1; 7 bases match TRBD2. The CDR3 DNA reads as TGCGCCAGCAGCTTGGCCGTAACGGGGGGAGCCAATGAGCAGTTCTTC. Protein sequence: CASSLAVTGGANEQFF.